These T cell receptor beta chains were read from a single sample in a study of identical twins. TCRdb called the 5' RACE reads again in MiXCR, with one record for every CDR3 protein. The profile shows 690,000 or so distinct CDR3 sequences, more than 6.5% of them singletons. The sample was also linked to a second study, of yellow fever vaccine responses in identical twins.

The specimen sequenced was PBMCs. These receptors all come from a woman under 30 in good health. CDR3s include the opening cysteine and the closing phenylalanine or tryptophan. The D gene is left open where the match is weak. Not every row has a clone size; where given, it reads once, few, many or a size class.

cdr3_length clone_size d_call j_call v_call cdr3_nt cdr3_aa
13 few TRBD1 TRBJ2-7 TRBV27 TGTGCCAGCAGTTCCCCCGGGACAGCCGAGCAGTACTTC CASSSPGTAEQYF
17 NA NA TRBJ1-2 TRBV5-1 TGCGCCAGCAGCTTGGCAGGATCGGCTCCGCTTAACTATGGCTACACCTTC CASSLAGSAPLNYGYTF
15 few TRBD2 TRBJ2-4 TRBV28 TGTGCCAGCTTTCGTAGGAATAGCGGGAGCAACATTCAGTACTTC CASFRRNSGSNIQYF
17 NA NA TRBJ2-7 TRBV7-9 TGTGCCAGCAGCCCACCTCCGTCCGCGGGGGCTCGCTACGAGCAGTACTTC CASSPPPSAGARYEQYF
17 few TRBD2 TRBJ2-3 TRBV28 TGTGCCAGCAGTCCCGGTTTTTCAGCGGGAGTTGTAGATACGCAGTATTTT CASSPGFSAGVVDTQYF
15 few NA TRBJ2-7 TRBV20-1 TGCAGTGCTAGAGATCTCGGGCAGGTAGCCCTCGAGCAGTACTTC CSARDLGQVALEQYF
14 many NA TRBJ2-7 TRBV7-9 TGTGCCAGCAGCTTACAGGGACAAAGTTACGAGCAGTACTTC CASSLQGQSYEQYF
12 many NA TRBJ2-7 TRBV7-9 TGTGCCAGCAGTCCCAGGGAGAACGAGCAGTACTTC CASSPRENEQYF
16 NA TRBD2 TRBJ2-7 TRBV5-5 TGTGCCAGCAGTTCCTTTGGACTAGCGGCCCTCTACGAGCAGTACTTC CASSSFGLAALYEQYF
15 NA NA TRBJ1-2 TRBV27 TGTGCCAGCAGTTTACTTCCTTTGGCACCCGTGGGCTACACCTTC CASSLLPLAPVGYTF
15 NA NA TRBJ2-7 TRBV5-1 TGCGCCAGCAGCTTGGGTTTGGTACCAGCTTACGAGCAGTACTTC CASSLGLVPAYEQYF
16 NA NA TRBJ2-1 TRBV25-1 TGTGCCAGCAGTGAAGAGGGCAGGGGACCCTACAATGAGCAGTTCTTC CASSEEGRGPYNEQFF
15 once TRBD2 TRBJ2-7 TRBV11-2 TGTGCCAGCAGCTTCCGGACTAGCGGGGGCTACGAGCAGTACTTC CASSFRTSGGYEQYF
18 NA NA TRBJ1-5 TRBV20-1 TGCAGTGCTAGAGAAACCGGGGGAAAGGCCTCCTCGGGTCAGCCCCAGCATTTT CSARETGGKASSGQPQHF
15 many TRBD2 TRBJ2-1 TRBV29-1 TGCAGCGTTGGGCTTAGCGGGCTTCCGTCCAATGAGCAGTTCTTC CSVGLSGLPSNEQFF
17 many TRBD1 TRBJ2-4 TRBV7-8 TGTGCCAGCAGCCCAGGAGACAGGGGCCGGGGCAAAAACATTCAGTACTTC CASSPGDRGRGKNIQYF